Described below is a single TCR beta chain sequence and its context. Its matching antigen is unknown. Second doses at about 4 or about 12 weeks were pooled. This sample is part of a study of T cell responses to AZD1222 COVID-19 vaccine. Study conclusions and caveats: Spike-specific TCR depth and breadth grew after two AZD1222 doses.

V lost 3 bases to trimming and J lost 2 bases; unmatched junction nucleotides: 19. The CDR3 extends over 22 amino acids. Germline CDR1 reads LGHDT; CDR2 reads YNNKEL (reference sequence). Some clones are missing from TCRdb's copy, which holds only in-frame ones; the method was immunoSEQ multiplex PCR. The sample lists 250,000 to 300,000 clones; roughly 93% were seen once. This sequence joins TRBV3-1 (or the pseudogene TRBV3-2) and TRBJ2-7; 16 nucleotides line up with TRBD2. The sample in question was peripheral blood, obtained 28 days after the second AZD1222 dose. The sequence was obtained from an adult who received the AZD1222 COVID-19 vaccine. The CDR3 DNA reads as TGTGCCAGCAGCCATCCACCAGGGACCGGGACTAGCGGGGGGGCCCGAGCCTACGAGCAGTACTTC. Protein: CASSHPPGTGTSGGARAYEQYF.